Sequencing of this T cell receptor (beta chain) was carried out in a study of blood T cell repertoires in COVID-19. In the study overall: Donors in the United States, Italy and Spain gave samples during acute or convalescent COVID-19. From T cells, B-cell-depleted T cells, or PBMCs came the material, which was cDNA or gDNA.

In the original workflow: Reference gene primer amplification yielded estimated nucleated cell counts. Generated by immunoSEQ multiplex PCR, the TCRdb table keeps only in-frame clones and is missing some. V and J calls and clone size come straight from that table; D and trimming were deduced from the DNA. The data show roughly 100,000 clones, with 84% seen just once and roughly 13% held by the top ten. CDR1 and CDR2 from the germline V gene are LGHNA and YNFKEQ. The germline V and J ends were trimmed by 0 bases and 4 bases, with 11 bases remaining between them. CDR3 size: 15 residues. The source of this sequence is a human donor in a cohort sampled during active or convalescent COVID-19. The material sequenced was peripheral blood. This chain uses TRBV4-2 with TRBJ2-3; unclear D gene. The CDR3 DNA is TGTGCCAGCAGCCAAGAAGGTCAGGAATCAGATACGCAGTATTTT. Translating it yields CASSQEGQESDTQYF.